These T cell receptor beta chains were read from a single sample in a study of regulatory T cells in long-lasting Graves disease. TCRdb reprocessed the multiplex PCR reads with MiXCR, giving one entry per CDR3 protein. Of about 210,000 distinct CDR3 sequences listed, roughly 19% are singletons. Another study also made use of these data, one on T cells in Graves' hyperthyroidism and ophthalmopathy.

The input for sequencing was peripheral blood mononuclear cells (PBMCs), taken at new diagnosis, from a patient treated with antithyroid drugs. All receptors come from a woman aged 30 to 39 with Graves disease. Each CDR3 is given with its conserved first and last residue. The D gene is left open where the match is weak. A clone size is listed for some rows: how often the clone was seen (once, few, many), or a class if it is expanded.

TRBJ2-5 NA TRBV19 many CASSPDGRETQYF TGTGCCAGTAGCCCCGACGGGAGAGAGACCCAGTACTTC
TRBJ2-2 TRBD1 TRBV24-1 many CATSDPGTGSGELFF TGTGCCACCAGTGATCCCGGGACAGGGTCCGGGGAGCTGTTTTTT
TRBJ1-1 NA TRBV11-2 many CASSQRTMNTEAFF TGTGCCAGCAGTCAACGGACGATGAACACTGAAGCTTTCTTT
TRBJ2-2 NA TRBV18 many CASSPMGNTGELFF TGTGCCAGCTCACCTATGGGAAACACCGGGGAGCTGTTTTTT
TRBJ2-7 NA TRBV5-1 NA CASRHLGTISYEQYF TGCGCCAGCAGACATCTCGGGACGATCTCCTACGAGCAGTACTTC
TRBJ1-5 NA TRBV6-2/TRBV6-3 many CASSYPGVNQPQHF TGTGCCAGCAGTTACCCTGGGGTAAATCAGCCCCAGCATTTT
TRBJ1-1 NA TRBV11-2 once CASSPIGLAAFF TGTGCCAGCAGCCCCATCGGATTGGCAGCTTTCTTT
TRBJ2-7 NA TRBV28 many CASSFQFGLEQYF TGTGCCAGCAGTTTTCAGTTTGGATTGGAGCAGTACTTC
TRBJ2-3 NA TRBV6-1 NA CAISGSTDTQYF TGTGCCATCAGTGGGAGCACAGATACGCAGTATTTT
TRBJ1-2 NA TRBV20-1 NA CSATGRAGSLNGYTF TGCAGTGCTACGGGGAGGGCAGGGAGTCTAAATGGCTACACCTTC
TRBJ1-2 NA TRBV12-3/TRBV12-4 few CASTLVGSYGYTF TGTGCCAGCACTCTAGTGGGCTCCTATGGCTACACCTTC
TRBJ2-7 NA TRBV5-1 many CASSFSPNRRSPSYEQYF TGCGCCAGCAGCTTTTCCCCGAATAGAAGGAGCCCCAGCTACGAGCAGTACTTC
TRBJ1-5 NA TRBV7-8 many CASSPPGGSNQPQHF TGTGCCAGCAGCCCGCCGGGCGGTAGCAATCAGCCCCAGCATTTT
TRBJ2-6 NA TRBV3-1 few CASSQGGRRVSGANVLTF TGTGCCAGCAGCCAAGGGGGCAGGAGAGTCTCTGGGGCCAACGTCCTGACTTTC
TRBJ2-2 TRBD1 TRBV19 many CASSPGTGGGTGELFF TGTGCCAGTAGTCCAGGGACAGGTGGAGGGACCGGGGAGCTGTTTTTT
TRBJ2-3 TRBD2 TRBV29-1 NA CSVGTSGTDTQYF TGCAGCGTCGGGACTAGCGGCACAGATACGCAGTATTTT
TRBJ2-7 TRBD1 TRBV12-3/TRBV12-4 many CASSSADRGLYEQYF TGTGCCAGCAGTTCCGCGGACAGGGGGCTCTACGAGCAGTACTTC
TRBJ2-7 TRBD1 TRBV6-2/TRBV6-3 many CASSLKTGTYEQYF TGTGCCAGCAGTTTAAAGACAGGGACCTACGAGCAGTACTTC
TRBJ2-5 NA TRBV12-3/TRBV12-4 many CASSFPGVAGQETQYF TGTGCCAGCAGTTTCCCCGGGGTCGCGGGTCAAGAGACCCAGTACTTC
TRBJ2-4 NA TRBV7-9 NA CASSWTRLWPKNIQYF TGTGCCAGCAGCTGGACACGTCTCTGGCCCAAAAACATTCAGTACTTC
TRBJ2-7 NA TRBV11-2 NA CASSPFLRVGEYEQYF TGTGCCAGCAGCCCTTTTCTGAGGGTCGGGGAGTACGAGCAGTACTTC
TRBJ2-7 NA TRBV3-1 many CASSQVVGYEQYF TGTGCCAGCAGCCAGGTTGTAGGGTACGAGCAGTACTTC
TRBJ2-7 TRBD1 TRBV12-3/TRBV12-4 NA CASSLGQGIASGEQYF TGTGCCAGCAGCCTGGGACAGGGGATTGCATCTGGCGAGCAGTACTTC
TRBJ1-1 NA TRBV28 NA CASSQSDTEAFF TGTGCCAGCAGCCAATCGGACACTGAAGCTTTCTTT
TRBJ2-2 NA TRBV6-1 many CASKGTDTGELFF TGTGCCAGCAAGGGCACAGACACCGGGGAGCTGTTTTTT
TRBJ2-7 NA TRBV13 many CASSLGLTTYEQYF TGTGCCAGCAGCTTAGGGCTCACTACCTACGAGCAGTACTTC
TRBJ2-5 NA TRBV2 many CASMIQETQYF TGTGCCAGCATGATTCAAGAGACCCAGTACTTC
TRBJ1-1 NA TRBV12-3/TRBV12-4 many CASSPRGGAEAFF TGTGCCAGCAGTCCCCGGGGTGGCGCTGAAGCTTTCTTT
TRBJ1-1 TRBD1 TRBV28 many CASSSPGQDTEAFF TGTGCCAGCAGTTCACCGGGACAGGACACTGAAGCTTTCTTT
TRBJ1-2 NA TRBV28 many CASSYFNYGYTF TGTGCCAGCAGTTACTTTAACTATGGCTACACCTTC
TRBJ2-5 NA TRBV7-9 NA CASSLASAQETQYF TGTGCCAGCAGCTTAGCCAGCGCCCAAGAGACCCAGTACTTC
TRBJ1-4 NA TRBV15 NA CATSSPRQRNEKLFF TGTGCCACCAGCAGCCCTCGACAGAGAAATGAAAAACTGTTTTTT
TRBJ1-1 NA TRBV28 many CASSFDITEAFF TGTGCCAGCAGTTTCGACATCACTGAAGCTTTCTTT
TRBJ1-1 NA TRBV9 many CASSVVTGMNTEAFF TGTGCCAGCAGCGTAGTAACAGGGATGAACACTGAAGCTTTCTTT
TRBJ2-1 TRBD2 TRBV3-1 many CASSQATSGGNEQFF TGTGCCAGCAGCCAAGCTACTAGCGGGGGCAATGAGCAGTTCTTC
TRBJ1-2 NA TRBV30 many CAWEYRDWYGYTF TGTGCCTGGGAATACAGGGATTGGTATGGCTACACCTTC
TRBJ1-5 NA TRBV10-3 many CAISPGNPAENQPQHF TGTGCCATCAGTCCTGGGAACCCGGCCGAAAATCAGCCCCAGCATTTT
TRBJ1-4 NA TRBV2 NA CASSEGGSGEKLFF TGTGCCAGCAGTGAAGGAGGGTCAGGGGAAAAACTGTTTTTT
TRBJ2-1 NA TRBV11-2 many CASSARLGNEQFF TGTGCCAGCAGCGCCCGACTCGGCAATGAGCAGTTCTTC
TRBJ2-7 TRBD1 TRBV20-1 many CSARDPGTDYEQYF TGCAGTGCTAGAGATCCCGGGACAGACTACGAGCAGTACTTC
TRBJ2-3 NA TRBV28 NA CASSRSVEDTQYF TGTGCCAGCAGCCGAAGCGTCGAAGATACGCAGTATTTT
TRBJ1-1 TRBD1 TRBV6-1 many CASRQRTGGIPNTEAFF TGTGCCAGCAGACAGAGGACAGGGGGAATTCCGAACACTGAAGCTTTCTTT
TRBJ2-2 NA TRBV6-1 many CASTGTLTGELFF TGTGCCAGCACCGGGACTCTCACCGGGGAGCTGTTTTTT
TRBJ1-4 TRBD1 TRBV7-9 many CASSPGQGGLEKLFF TGTGCCAGCAGCCCCGGACAGGGAGGTTTGGAAAAACTGTTTTTT
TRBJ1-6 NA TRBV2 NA CASSDPGNNSPLHF TGTGCCAGCAGTGACCCCGGGAATAATTCACCCCTCCACTTT
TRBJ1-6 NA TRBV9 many CASSARDNSYNSPLHF TGTGCCAGCAGCGCTCGGGACAACTCCTATAATTCACCCCTCCACTTT
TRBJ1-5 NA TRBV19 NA CASSIGSHQPQHF TGTGCCAGTAGTATAGGAAGCCATCAGCCCCAGCATTTT
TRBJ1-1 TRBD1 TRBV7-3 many CASSLTGDRMNTEAFF TGTGCCAGCAGCTTAACGGGGGACAGAATGAACACTGAAGCTTTCTTT
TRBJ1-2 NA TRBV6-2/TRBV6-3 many CASSYSKPTDGYTF TGTGCCAGCAGTTACTCGAAACCTACGGATGGCTACACCTTC
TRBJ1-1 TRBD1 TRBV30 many CAWSRDRGTLGAFF TGTGCCTGGAGTAGGGACAGGGGGACCCTTGGAGCTTTCTTT
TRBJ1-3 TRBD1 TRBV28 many CASRASTGAGNTIYF TGTGCCAGCAGAGCCTCGACAGGGGCTGGAAACACCATATATTTT
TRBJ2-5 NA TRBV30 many CAWSVWQQETQYF TGTGCCTGGAGTGTATGGCAGCAAGAGACCCAGTACTTC
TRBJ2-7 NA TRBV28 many CASSPIMGVGKSSYEQYF TGTGCCAGCAGTCCCATTATGGGGGTAGGAAAGAGCTCCTACGAGCAGTACTTC
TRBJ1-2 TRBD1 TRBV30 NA CAWSPRGDRDYGYTF TGTGCCTGGAGCCCACGCGGGGACAGGGACTATGGCTACACCTTC
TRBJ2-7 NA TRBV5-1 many CASSLDGYWAGEQYF TGCGCCAGCAGCCTCGATGGGTATTGGGCCGGCGAGCAGTACTTC
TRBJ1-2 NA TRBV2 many CASKGTHTNYGYTF TGTGCCAGCAAAGGGACTCATACTAACTATGGCTACACCTTC
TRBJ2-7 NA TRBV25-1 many CASSEHPGGQGSYGQYF TGTGCCAGCAGTGAACACCCTGGGGGACAAGGATCTTACGGGCAGTACTTC